A single sample is the source of the 15 T cell receptor beta chains below, sequenced in a study of blood T cell repertoires in COVID-19. The repertoire was sequenced with immunoSEQ multiplex PCR; TCRdb's copy has only in-frame clones and lacks some. This sample has 220,000 or so clones, with around 90% found just once. Material for sequencing was PBMCs or T cells enriched from blood (not recorded which). The receptors come from a man aged 25 to 40 who had been exposed to COVID-19.

The rearrangement links TRBV4-3 to TRBJ2-5; TRBD2 matches at 8 bases. CDR1 LGHNA and CDR2 YSLEER come from the germline V gene. The J segment lost 5 bases and the V segment lost 1 base, leaving 9 bases of the junction unmatched. CDR3 length: 16 residues. The CDR3 protein is CASSQAGGALVETQYF. CDR3 nucleotides: TGCGCCAGCAGCCAAGCGGGAGGGGCCCTAGTGGAGACCCAGTACTTC.

The chain has TRBV18 and TRBJ2-2; possible D gene TRBD1, 6 bases. CDR1 KGHSH and CDR2 LQKENI come from the germline V gene. Trimming took 3 bases from V and 6 from J, leaving 11 bases between them. CDR3 length equals 14 residues. The CDR3 loop is CASSPPQGPGELFF. CDR3 DNA sequence: TGTGCCAGCTCACCCCCACAGGGTCCCGGGGAGCTGTTTTTT.

This chain joins TRBV19 and TRBJ2-2; D might be TRBD1 (5 bases). Trimming cost V 8 bases and J 0 bases, with 19 bases left between them. The CDR3 loop spans 17 amino acids. The germline gives CDR1 LNHDA, CDR2 SQIVND (reference sequence). This CDR3 reads CASRQLTVQSNTGELFF. The DNA of the CDR3 is TGTGCCAGTCGACAGTTGACCGTGCAATCGAACACCGGGGAGCTGTTTTTT.

The chain recombines TRBV7-2 with TRBJ2-1; 11 bases line up with TRBD2. The trim removed 1 base at V and 6 bases at J, leaving 2 bases unmatched. From germline, CDR1 is SGHTA and CDR2 FQGNSA. CDR3 length: 15 amino acids. The CDR3 nucleotides read TGTGCCAGCAGCTTAGGTAGCGGGGGGGTCAATGAGCAGTTCTTC. This codes for CASSLGSGGVNEQFF. Filled out from reference TRBV7-2 and TRBJ2-1, the complete variable domain reads GAGVSQSPSNKVTEKGKDVELRCDPISGHTALYWYRQSLGQGLEFLIYFQGNSAPDKSGLPSDRFSAERTGGSVSTLTIQRTQQEDSAVYLCASSLGSGGVNEQFFGPGTRLTVL.

The chain joins TRBV9 to TRBJ2-7, with a possible D match to TRBD1 (5 bases). V was shortened by 2 bases and J by 1 base, with 10 bases between the two germline ends. Looked up from germline, CDR1 is SGDLS and CDR2 is YYNGEE. The CDR3 loop spans 14 amino acids. CDR3 sequence (DNA): TGTGCCAGCAGCGTTCAGGGTGGGTCCTACGAGCAGTACTTC. Protein sequence: CASSVQGGSYEQYF. Full variable domain (missing parts from reference TRBV9 and TRBJ2-7): DSGVTQTPKHLITATGQRVTLRCSPRSGDLSVYWYQQSLDQGLQFLIQYYNGEERAKGNILERFSAQQFPDLHSELNLSSLELGDSALYFCASSVQGGSYEQYFGPGTRLTVT.

This chain links TRBV7-8 with TRBJ1-3; D might be TRBD1 (6 bases). Trimming removed 0 bases from V and 2 bases from J, with 8 bases in between. CDR1 is SGHVS, CDR2 FQNEAQ, per germline. The CDR3 is 15 amino acids. CDR3 residues: CASSLAAGAGNTIYF. CDR3 coding DNA: TGTGCCAGCAGCTTAGCAGCAGGGGCTGGAAACACCATATATTTT.

This clone appeared a single time. The chain is built from TRBV4-1 and TRBJ1-6; TRBD1 might be the D (5 bases). Germline V gene lookup returns CDR1 MGHRA and CDR2 YSYEKL. V was trimmed by 0 bases and J by 14 bases, leaving 17 bases between them. The CDR3 spans 15 residues. As DNA, the CDR3 is TGCGCCAGCAGCCAAGAGAGGGGCGGGGCCCTAGCCCTCCACTTT. Amino acid sequence: CASSQERGGALALHF.

The chain is built from TRBV7-2 and TRBJ1-1; 8 bases map to TRBD1. This CDR3 has 16 residues. The V gene end was trimmed by 4 bases and the J gene end by 0 bases; junction bases not matched to a gene: 7. CDR1 is SGHTA, CDR2 FQGNSA, per germline. CDR3 in amino acids: CASSSSTGVMNTEAFF. The CDR3 region has the DNA TGTGCCAGCAGCTCTTCGACAGGGGTCATGAACACTGAAGCTTTCTTT.

This rearrangement joins TRBV27 to TRBJ1-2; tentatively, D is TRBD1 (6 bases). There are 13 residues in the CDR3. CDR1 is MNHEY, CDR2 SMNVEV, per germline (reference sequence). The germline V and J ends were trimmed by 3 bases and 6 bases, with 11 bases remaining between them. The CDR3 DNA follows: TGTGCCAGCAGTTTTTCGGGGGGCCATGGCTACACCTTC. Its translation is CASSFSGGHGYTF.

This clone was seen only once. The J gene is TRBJ1-2, the V gene TRBV6-5, with 9 bases fitting TRBD1. Germline values: CDR1 MNHEY, CDR2 SVGAGI. J gave up 1 base and V 1 base, and 4 bases lay outside the gene matches. The CDR3 totals 16 residues. CDR3 protein: CASSYWRTGVNYGYTF. The CDR3 nucleotides are TGTGCCAGCAGTTACTGGCGGACAGGGGTTAACTATGGCTACACCTTC.

This clone was found once. The chain employs TRBV6-6 and TRBJ2-3, with D possibly TRBD1 on 6 matching bases. The ends were cut back, 5 bases at V and 10 bases at J, with 22 bases in the middle. The germline V gene encodes CDR1 MNHNY and CDR2 SVGAGI (reference sequence). This CDR3 spans 15 amino acids. CDR3 sequence: CASSPMGSTPGAQYF. CDR3 DNA: TGTGCCAGCAGTCCGATGGGGTCCACCCCAGGGGCGCAGTATTTT.

This chain links TRBV9 with TRBJ1-5; unclear D gene. V lost 3 bases, J lost 5 bases, and 15 bases lay in between. Germline V lookup: CDR1 SGDLS, CDR2 YYNGEE. This CDR3 region has 15 residues. CDR3 DNA sequence: TGTGCCAGCAGCGATTCCCCGGGGTCAGATCAGCCCCAGCATTTT. Amino acids: CASSDSPGSDQPQHF.

V gene TRBV5-1 combines with J gene TRBJ2-5, with a weak D call TRBD2 (7 bases). The CDR3 spans 14 residues. Looked up from germline, CDR1 is SGHRS and CDR2 is YFSETQ. Trimming removed 0 bases from V and 5 bases from J, with 11 bases in between. The CDR3 loop reads CASSLGGGEETQYF. CDR3 coding DNA: TGCGCCAGCAGCTTGGGGGGGGGCGAGGAGACCCAGTACTTC.

The chain has TRBV9 and TRBJ1-6, with no clear D. V gave up 4 bases and J gave up 6 bases, with 11 bases separating them. Germline CDR1 SGDLS, CDR2 YYNGEE. This CDR3 is 14 amino acids long. CDR3 in amino acids: CASSSGAANSPLHF. Here the CDR3 DNA reads TGTGCCAGCAGCTCTGGAGCGGCTAATTCACCCCTCCACTTT.

V gene TRBV27 combines with J gene TRBJ1-5, with D unclear. The V end was cut by 3 bases, the J end by 0 bases, with 9 bases between. The germline gives CDR1 MNHEY, CDR2 SMNVEV (reference sequence). The CDR3 is 15 amino acids. CDR3 nucleotide sequence: TGTGCCAGCAGTTTTGGCGGGTATAGCAATCAGCCCCAGCATTTT. Translation gives CASSFGGYSNQPQHF.